One and the same sample provided the 20 T cell receptor beta chains below, sequenced in a study of blood T cell repertoires in COVID-19. Produced via immunoSEQ multiplex PCR; TCRdb's table is partial and in-frame only. In the table there are around 200,000 clones, about 82% of which are singletons. Sequences were obtained from peripheral blood. These receptors were collected from a woman aged 80 or older with acute or convalescent COVID-19.

The chain has TRBV7-5 and TRBJ2-3; TRBD2 is the table's D call, not checked against the DNA. TRBV7-5 is labeled a pseudogene. This CDR3 comprises 11 residues. The CDR3 coding sequence is TGTGCCAGAAAGAGAACAGATACGCAGTATTTT. Translating it yields CARKRTDTQYF.

The gene calls are TRBV19 and TRBJ1-1, with 9 bases that match TRBD1. The CDR3 contains 16 residues. V was clipped by 5 bases and J by 1 base; unmatched bases: 8. CDR1 LNHDA and CDR2 SQIVND come from the germline V gene (reference sequence). The CDR3 coding sequence is TGTGCCAGTAGTTCCGGGACAGGGAGGGGGAACACTGAAGCTTTCTTT. This translates into CASSSGTGRGNTEAFF.

The table lists this clone with a few counts. The gene calls are TRBV7-2 and TRBJ2-7, with TRBD2 as a possible D gene (6 bases). CDR1 SGHTA and CDR2 FQGNSA come from the germline V gene. The CDR3 covers 14 residues. V dropped 0 bases and J dropped 6 bases, with 12 bases sitting between them. CDR3 sequence (DNA): TGTGCCAGCAGCTTAGCCCTTGGAGGGGTCGAGCAGTACTTC. It is translated as CASSLALGGVEQYF.

V and J are TRBV6-1 and TRBJ1-2; D gene uncertain. The CDR3 covers 14 residues. The V end was cut by 2 bases, the J end by 2 bases, with 9 bases between. Germline V CDR1 and CDR2: MNHNS, SASEGT. DNA of the CDR3: TGTGCCAGCAGTGAACCCGCAGAAAACTATGGCTACACCTTC. This encodes CASSEPAENYGYTF.

The chain is built from TRBV7-6 and TRBJ2-7; TRBD1 matches 10 bases. Germline V gives CDR1 SGHVS, CDR2 FNYEAQ. V trimming: 5 bases; J trimming: 5 bases; junction bases outside the gene matches: 12. This CDR3 has 16 residues. In DNA, the CDR3 is TGTGCCAGCAGCCCCCCGAGACAGGGGGCTCTCGACGAGCAGTACTTC. Its protein product is CASSPPRQGALDEQYF.

The rearrangement links TRBV4-2 to TRBJ1-5; D is ambiguous. The CDR3 loop spans 16 amino acids. Germline CDR1 reads LGHNA; CDR2 reads YNFKEQ. V was clipped by 0 bases and J by 3 bases, with 12 bases between them. The CDR3 protein is CASSQDFSQLNQPQHF. CDR3 DNA sequence: TGTGCCAGCAGCCAAGATTTCTCACAGCTCAATCAGCCCCAGCATTTT.

The V and J genes are TRBV6-4 and TRBJ2-4; D is uncertain. The V end was cut by 5 bases, the J end by 0 bases, with 23 bases between. CDR3 length equals 19 residues. Germline CDR1 reads MRHNA; CDR2 reads SNTAGT. The DNA of the CDR3 is TGTGCCAGCAGTACCTCCCACTCGCTGCTACTCCTAGCCAAAAACATTCAGTACTTC. Amino acid sequence: CASSTSHSLLLLAKNIQYF.

The chain combines TRBV19 with TRBJ1-2; D perhaps matches TRBD1 (5 bases). The V end was cut by 7 bases, the J end by 1 base, with 16 bases between. The V gene's germline CDR1 is LNHDA and CDR2 SQIVND (reference sequence). The CDR3 is made up of 15 amino acids. CDR3 residues: CASIDQGSLNYGYTF. The CDR3 DNA follows: TGTGCCAGTATTGATCAGGGATCCCTTAACTATGGCTACACCTTC.

This sequence joins TRBV7-9 and TRBJ1-1; TRBD1 is a possible D gene (6 bases). This CDR3 is built from 16 residues. CDR1 SEHNR and CDR2 FQNEAQ come from the germline V gene (reference sequence). V was clipped by 5 bases and J by 1 base, with 17 bases between them. The CDR3 reads CASSPGRGAKNTEAFF. The CDR3 DNA follows: TGTGCCAGCAGCCCGGGCAGGGGCGCAAAGAACACTGAAGCTTTCTTT.

The V and J genes are TRBV25-1 and TRBJ2-1; D is uncertain. The V gene's germline CDR1 is MGHDK and CDR2 SYGVNS. This CDR3 spans 14 amino acids. The V gene lost 5 bases and the J gene lost 4 bases, with 12 bases spanning the gap. CDR3 residues: CASSNLDTYNEQFF. The CDR3, as DNA: TGTGCCAGCAGTAACCTAGATACATACAATGAGCAGTTCTTC.

This clone was picked up many times. The chain has TRBV28 and TRBJ2-7, with 9 bases matching TRBD2. The CDR3 runs 16 residues. CDR1 MDHEN and CDR2 SYDVKM come from the germline V gene. V shed 5 bases and J 2 bases; nucleotides not matched to a gene: 10. DNA of the CDR3: TGTGCCAGCAGTCCGCCCGGGGCTAGCGGGGCCTACGAGCAGTACTTC. It translates to CASSPPGASGAYEQYF.

The rearrangement joins TRBV6-5 to TRBJ2-7; D is uncertain. The CDR3 covers 12 residues. Trimming removed 8 bases from V and 0 bases from J, with 8 bases in between. The V gene's germline CDR1 is MNHEY and CDR2 SVGAGI. The CDR3 DNA is TGTGCCAGCCACTCTGCCTCCTACGAGCAGTACTTC. Translating it yields CASHSASYEQYF.

This chain joins TRBV19 and TRBJ1-2, with a weak D call TRBD1 (5 bases). The V and J ends lost 5 bases and 5 bases respectively, with 15 bases between them. Germline assignment: CDR1 LNHDA and CDR2 SQIVND (reference sequence). The CDR3 totals 14 residues. The CDR3 DNA sequence: TGTGCCAGTAGTCGGGAGACAGAGGGATATGGCTACACCTTC. This codes for CASSRETEGYGYTF.

The V and J genes are TRBV29-1 and TRBJ1-5; 8 nucleotides line up with TRBD1. Losses at the gene ends were 4 bases for V and 4 bases for J; bases not matched to a gene: 6. This CDR3 is 14 amino acids long. Looked up from germline, CDR1 is SQVTM and CDR2 is ANQGSEA. The CDR3 spells CSVATGAPNQPQHF. For the CDR3, the DNA is TGCAGCGTTGCGACAGGGGCCCCTAATCAGCCCCAGCATTTT.

The chain combines TRBV4-3 with TRBJ1-3; 12 nucleotides agree with TRBD1. V lost 5 bases, J lost 6 bases, and 5 bases stayed unmatched. Germline V gene sequence: CDR1 LGHNA, CDR2 YSLEER. The CDR3 runs 15 residues. The CDR3 loop is CASSSGQGAENTIYF. In DNA form, the CDR3 reads TGCGCCAGCAGCTCGGGACAGGGGGCGGAAAACACCATATATTTT.

This clone came up a few times. The rearrangement links TRBV6-4 to TRBJ1-2; 9 bases align to TRBD1. V trimming: 5 bases; J trimming: 2 bases; junction bases outside the gene matches: 3. Germline V gene data show CDR1 as MRHNA and CDR2 as SNTAGT. The CDR3 totals 14 residues. CDR3 bases: TGTGCCAGCAGTAACAGGGGGCCCAACTATGGCTACACCTTC. It specifies CASSNRGPNYGYTF.

V and J are TRBV7-2 and TRBJ1-4; 8 nucleotides line up with TRBD1. V gave up 5 bases and J gave up 0 bases; unmatched junction bases: 5. CDR3 size: 16 residues. CDR1 and CDR2 from the germline V gene are SGHTA and FQGNSA. Here the CDR3 DNA reads TGTGCCAGCAGCAGTGGGACAGGAACAACTAATGAAAAACTGTTTTTT. Encoded protein: CASSSGTGTTNEKLFF.

The chain couples TRBV7-8 to TRBJ2-5; 8 positions match TRBD2. The V gene end was trimmed by 1 base and the J gene end by 4 bases; junction bases not matched to a gene: 5. In germline, CDR1 is SGHVS, CDR2 FQNEAQ. The CDR3 has 15 residues. The CDR3 DNA sequence: TGTGCCAGCAGCTTAGGTTCCCTAGCGGGAGAGACCCAGTACTTC. It is translated as CASSLGSLAGETQYF.

This chain connects TRBV5-1 to TRBJ2-3; possible D gene TRBD2, 6 bases. The CDR3 consists of 13 residues. V was cut by 10 bases and J by 3 bases, with 15 bases left in between. CDR1 is SGHRS, CDR2 YFSETQ, per germline. In nucleotides, the CDR3 is TGCGCCCCACGGAGGGCCGGGACAGATACGCAGTATTTT. This codes for CAPRRAGTDTQYF.

V is TRBV6-5 and J is TRBJ1-1; unclear D gene. Germline lookup yields CDR1 MNHEY and CDR2 SVGAGI. The CDR3 totals 13 residues. V was clipped by 2 bases and J by 4 bases, with 8 bases between them. CDR3: CASSYLLGTEAFF. DNA for the CDR3: TGTGCCAGCAGTTACCTCCTAGGCACTGAAGCTTTCTTT.